Shown below are 8 T cell receptor beta chains from a single sample sequenced in a study of OX40 agonist ivuxolimab in advanced cancers. Some clones are missing from TCRdb's copy, which holds only in-frame ones; the method was immunoSEQ multiplex PCR. The sample yields approximately 62,000 clones, 80% to 95% seen once. This specimen was CD4+ or CD8+ T cells sorted from blood, taken in a trial of the OX40 agonist ivuxolimab. The source is an adult with an advanced solid tumor such as melanoma, head and neck, liver or kidney cancer.

This clone was seen a single time. V usage is TRBV19 and J usage is TRBJ2-7; no firm D call. V was pared by 5 bases and J by 6 bases, with 14 bases between. This CDR3 has 13 residues. Germline V gene sequence: CDR1 LNHDA, CDR2 SQIVND (reference sequence). CDR3: CASSEAPGREQYF. For the CDR3, the DNA is TGTGCCAGTAGTGAAGCCCCAGGTCGCGAGCAGTACTTC.

CDR3 DNA: TGTGCCAGCAGTTTATGGGCAGGGGACACTGAAGCTTTCTTT. Residues: CASSLWAGDTEAFF. This rearrangement joins TRBV27 to TRBJ1-1; TRBD1 might be the D (6 bases). Per the germline V gene, CDR1 is MNHEY and CDR2 is SMNVEV (reference sequence). Trimming took off 1 base at V and 3 bases at J, with 9 bases between the two ends. The CDR3 is 14 residues long.

The CDR3 protein is CASGWNGAEAFF. The CDR3 nucleotides read TGTGCCAGCGGATGGAACGGGGCTGAAGCTTTCTTT. The rearrangement joins TRBV27 to TRBJ1-1, with no clear D. The germline CDR1 and CDR2 sequences are MNHEY and SMNVEV (reference sequence). The CDR3 extends over 12 amino acids. V was trimmed by 8 bases and J by 6 bases, leaving 13 bases between them.

V gene TRBV9 combines with J gene TRBJ2-5; D is perhaps TRBD1 (7 bases). Germline lookup yields CDR1 SGDLS and CDR2 YYNGEE. Trimming shortened V by 4 bases and J by 1 base, and 14 bases separated the two germline ends. The CDR3 contains 15 residues. The CDR3 sequence: CASSLQGTLQETQYF. The CDR3 DNA is TGTGCCAGCAGCTTACAGGGGACTCTCCAAGAGACCCAGTACTTC.

The chain is built from TRBV7-9 and TRBJ1-1; TRBD1 might be the D (6 bases). Deletions cut 5 bases from V and 5 bases from J, with 15 bases between. The CDR3 is 14 amino acids. CDR1 and CDR2 (germline): SEHNR, FQNEAQ (reference sequence). The CDR3 DNA is TGTGCCAGCAGCAAACTACAGGGTAGGACTGAAGCTTTCTTT. It translates to CASSKLQGRTEAFF.

V usage is TRBV18 and J usage is TRBJ2-7; D gene unclear. This CDR3 is built from 15 residues. V lost 3 bases, J lost 2 bases, and 14 bases lay in between. Germline V gene data show CDR1 as KGHSH and CDR2 as LQKENI. The CDR3, as DNA: TGTGCCAGCTCACCTTACCCAGGAGACACCTACGAGCAGTACTTC. Translated, it gives CASSPYPGDTYEQYF.

The chain combines TRBV4-1 with TRBJ2-1; 9 bases agree with TRBD1. Germline lookup yields CDR1 MGHRA and CDR2 YSYEKL. The CDR3 has 15 amino acids. The ends lost 6 bases at V and 4 bases at J; junction bases unmatched: 7. In nucleotides, the CDR3 is TGCGCCAGCAGTCTTGCTGGACAGGGGTACAATGAGCAGTTCTTC. This encodes CASSLAGQGYNEQFF.

The chain joins TRBV10-3 to TRBJ1-2; 9 bases are a match to TRBD1. Looked up from germline, CDR1 is ENHRY and CDR2 is SYGVKD. Trimming at V came to 3 bases and at J to 4 bases, leaving 6 bases not matched to a gene. The CDR3 runs 15 residues. CDR3 coding DNA: TGTGCCATCAGTGAAGAACAGGGGGCAAGCTATGGCTACACCTTC. It translates to CAISEEQGASYGYTF.